The sequence of this TCR beta chain was determined in a study of shared clonotypes between healthy human individuals. Germline CDR1 reads MDHEN; CDR2 reads SYDVKM. This CDR3 region has 18 residues. The ends lost 3 bases at V and 3 bases at J; junction bases unmatched: 11. Clones were read by immunoSEQ multiplex PCR, and TCRdb kept only the in-frame ones, dropping some. The sample has roughly 590,000 clones, nearly 97% seen once. Study results and limitations: Exclusively blood specimens were collected; tissue repertoires likely differ. It was the few donors that limited the genetic and exposure-history diversity represented.

It was CD45RO-negative cells, positively selected for CCR7, that made up naive CD8 cells, with terminally differentiated effector memory CD45RA+ cells excluded. As for this clone: The antigen remains undetermined.

V usage is TRBV28 and J usage is TRBJ2-3; the match to TRBD2 covers 11 bases. The TCR originated in a woman in her thirties in good health. Sequenced input: naive CD8+ T cells sorted from blood. The CDR3 DNA is TGTGCCAGCAGTTTTTGGCCCCATAGACTAGCGGGGACAGATACGCAGTATTTT. This gives the protein CASSFWPHRLAGTDTQYF.